This T cell receptor beta chain was identified in a study of T cells after yellow fever vaccination. This clonotype was seen ten or more times. They built TCR cDNA with 5'RACE template switching, a step that put in a universal primer site and UMIs. One entry per CDR3 protein, called by TCRdb with MiXCR from the 5' RACE reads. Among under 90,000 distinct CDR3 sequences listed, approximately 7% were seen once. CDR3 length: 13 amino acids. V lost 2 bases and J 1 base, leaving 5 bases between the germline ends. Germline CDR1 and CDR2: MNHNY and SVGAGI (reference sequence). This chain links TRBV6-6 with TRBJ2-5; D is uncertain. The sequences come from CD8+ T cells sorted from PBMCs, collected around 45 days after the first yellow fever vaccination. This receptor was obtained from a man between 18 and 29 years old who received the YFV17D yellow fever vaccine. CDR3 nucleotides: TGTGCCAGCAGTTACAGTCTCCAAGAGACCCAGTACTTC. This sequence encodes CASSYSLQETQYF.